The 27 T cell receptor beta chains listed next were all sequenced from one sample in a study of T cells expressing NK-cell markers. TCRdb reprocessed the 5' RACE reads, with one entry per CDR3 protein and no DNA. This repertoire comprises approximately 550,000 distinct CDR3 sequences; its ten largest clones make up 3% to 4.5%. The source material was blood T cells: a sorted CD56 or NKG2C T cell subset, CD4+ or CD8+ T cells, or bulk PBMC T cells (not recorded which). The receptors were gathered from a man between 18 and 35 years old in good health.

J is TRBJ2-5 and V is TRBV10-3; the TCRdb call, TRBD1, lacks DNA for checking. This CDR3 contains 16 residues. Per germline, CDR1 ENHRY and CDR2 SYGVKD. The CDR3 region is CAIAGTGFDLGETQYF.

The chain couples TRBV29-1 to TRBJ2-3; TCRdb's D gene call, TRBD1, goes unchecked for lack of DNA. Germline assignment: CDR1 SQVTM and CDR2 ANQGSEA. The CDR3 runs to 14 residues. This CDR3 is CSAHGQGATDTQYF.

The chain joins TRBV4-3 to TRBJ2-1. Germline V CDR1 and CDR2: LGHNA, YSLEER. This CDR3 region has 16 residues. The CDR3 loop reads CASSQDQFVPSSKQFF.

The chain combines TRBV15 with TRBJ2-5; the TRBD1 assignment by TCRdb is unverifiable without DNA. This CDR3 region has 16 residues. The germline gives CDR1 LNHNV, CDR2 YYDKDF (reference sequence). CDR3 in amino acids: CATSTNRDGLSETQYF.

The genes are TRBV20-1 and TRBJ2-4; TCRdb calls TRBD1, which cannot be checked without DNA. The CDR3 has 17 amino acids. Germline assignment: CDR1 DFQATT and CDR2 SNEGSKA (reference sequence). CDR3 region: CSASVPIFAGLKNIQYF.

This chain uses TRBV6-2 or TRBV6-3 with TRBJ1-6; TCRdb reports TRBD1, a call that lacks DNA to check it against. Looked up from germline, CDR1 is MNHEY and CDR2 is SVGEGT. The CDR3 consists of 20 residues. The chain's CDR3 is CASSFTGSDYASSYNSPLHF.

J is TRBJ2-1 and V is TRBV5-6; TCRdb selects TRBD2, and the lack of DNA leaves this call unchecked. The germline gives CDR1 SGHDT, CDR2 YYEEEE. The CDR3 is 16 residues long. The CDR3 sequence is CASSWPAGRVPNEQFF.

The chain has TRBV3-1 and TRBJ2-1; TCRdb reports TRBD1, a call that lacks DNA to check it against. Germline-derived CDR1 and CDR2 are LGHDT and YNNKEL (reference sequence). CDR3 length equals 15 residues. The chain's CDR3 is CASSQFGQGDNEQFF.

V gene TRBV20-1 combines with J gene TRBJ2-7; TCRdb lists TRBD2, though no DNA is available to test this call. CDR3 length: 15 amino acids. In germline, CDR1 is DFQATT, CDR2 SNEGSKA (reference sequence). CDR3 sequence reads: CSARPLGRATYEQYF.

V and J are TRBV7-9 and TRBJ2-2. The CDR3 extends over 16 amino acids. From germline, CDR1 is SEHNR and CDR2 FQNEAQ (reference sequence). CDR3 sequence: CASSSPGGAGTGELFF.

The chain has TRBV10-3 and TRBJ1-1; TCRdb's D call, TRBD1, is unchecked because there is no DNA. The CDR3 runs 14 residues. Germline V gene data show CDR1 as ENHRY and CDR2 as SYGVKD. The CDR3 loop is CAISGLSTGAAAFF.

The V call is TRBV11-2, the J call TRBJ2-5; TCRdb indicates TRBD2, and absent DNA this call remains unverified. The CDR3 consists of 16 residues. Per germline, CDR1 SGHAT and CDR2 FQNNGV. The chain's CDR3 is CASSRLAGVSQETQYF.

The chain carries TRBV3-1 and TRBJ2-5; TCRdb's D call of TRBD1 is untestable without DNA. Germline CDR1 reads LGHDT; CDR2 reads YNNKEL (reference sequence). The CDR3 is 14 amino acids. CDR3 sequence reads: CATAQRDREETQYF.

This rearrangement joins TRBV7-9 to TRBJ1-2; TCRdb lists TRBD1, though no DNA is available to test this call. There are 13 residues in the CDR3. CDR1 and CDR2 (germline): SEHNR, FQNEAQ (reference sequence). Here the CDR3 reads CAATRTGDYGYTF.

J is TRBJ2-5 and V is TRBV29-1; as DNA is missing, the TRBD1 call by TCRdb cannot be tested. The CDR3 contains 14 residues. Germline loops: CDR1 SQVTM, CDR2 ANQGSEA. This CDR3 reads CRPSGRRQQETQYF.

This rearrangement joins TRBV18 to TRBJ2-5; there is no DNA to check the TCRdb D call of TRBD1. Looked up from germline, CDR1 is KGHSH and CDR2 is LQKENI. This CDR3 has 18 amino acids. The CDR3 is CASSPRFRDRTLQETQYF.

The chain combines TRBV12-3 or TRBV12-4 with TRBJ2-5; TCRdb's D call, TRBD1, is unchecked because there is no DNA. This CDR3 spans 17 amino acids. This CDR3 is CASTHSRGGRLGRTQYF.

The chain is built from TRBV3-1 and TRBJ2-2. Germline lookup yields CDR1 LGHDT and CDR2 YNNKEL (reference sequence). This CDR3 is built from 16 residues. This CDR3 is CASSRDSSYNTGELFF.

V is TRBV13 and J is TRBJ1-2; the D call of TRBD1 rests on TCRdb alone, since no DNA is present to check it. The CDR3 loop spans 14 amino acids. Germline CDR1 reads PRHDT; CDR2 reads FYEKMQ (reference sequence). CDR3 amino acids: CASSLVGAGYGYTF.

The chain joins TRBV2 to TRBJ1-4. CDR3 size: 15 residues. Looked up from germline, CDR1 is SNHLY and CDR2 is FYNNEI. CDR3 region: CASTYGSGGGEKLFF.

The chain carries TRBV5-6 and TRBJ1-4; TCRdb proposes TRBD1, but this gene call is untestable without DNA. This CDR3 contains 15 residues. Germline V gene lookup returns CDR1 SGHDT and CDR2 YYEEEE. The CDR3 loop reads CASSLGGIANEKLFF.

The genes are TRBV5-1 and TRBJ2-3. The CDR3 extends over 13 amino acids. Looked up from germline, CDR1 is SGHRS and CDR2 is YFSETQ. CDR3 in amino acids: CASSLLTRDTQYF.

The chain employs TRBV29-1 and TRBJ2-1; TCRdb's assignment of TRBD2 cannot be checked, as there is no DNA. Germline assignment: CDR1 SQVTM and CDR2 ANQGSEA. There are 14 residues in the CDR3. The CDR3 region is CSVGARWGSNEQFF.

The chain recombines TRBV5-5 with TRBJ1-5. The CDR3 spans 13 residues. Germline loops: CDR1 SGHKS, CDR2 YYEKEE (reference sequence). The CDR3 spells CASSLWTSQPQHF.

The J gene is TRBJ2-5, the V gene TRBV5-1; TCRdb returns TRBD1, unconfirmable since there is no DNA. Germline CDR1 is SGHRS and CDR2 is YFSETQ. The CDR3 sequence is 15 residues long. This CDR3 reads CASSSQGAPQETQYF.

The chain links TRBV4-1 to TRBJ2-1. CDR3 size: 13 residues. Germline-derived CDR1 and CDR2 are MGHRA and YSYEKL. The CDR3 loop reads CASSPTLYTAQFF.

The rearrangement links TRBV30 to TRBJ2-3; TCRdb indicates TRBD1, and absent DNA this call remains unverified. This CDR3 comprises 11 residues. The germline V gene has CDR1 GTSNPN and CDR2 SVGIG (reference sequence). CDR3 loop: CAWNPSDPQYF.